Sequencing of this T cell receptor (beta chain) was carried out in a study of T cell responses to AZD1222 COVID-19 vaccine. Overall study results and limits: Of spike-specific TCRs, nearly half reportedly target regions left unmutated in variants.

Measured with immunoSEQ multiplex PCR; TCRdb has only the in-frame clones, and not every one. Here the sample spans just under 90,000 clones, around 88% being singletons. Remarks on this clone: The antigen is not known.

The germline V gene encodes CDR1 MDHEN and CDR2 SYDVKM. The CDR3 has 10 residues. Trimming pared 2 bases from V and 10 bases from J, leaving 3 bases between. The chain couples TRBV28 to TRBJ2-1; D uncertain. The specimen comprised peripheral blood, sampled on day 0 of MenACWY control vaccination. This sequence was found in an adult in good health. The CDR3 reads CASSLDEQFF. For the CDR3, the DNA is TGTGCCAGCAGTTTAGACGAGCAGTTCTTC.